These 19 T cell receptor beta chains originate from one sample sequenced in a study of pediatric ulcerative colitis. Measured with immunoSEQ multiplex PCR; TCRdb has only the in-frame clones, and not every one. The sample includes around 68,000 clones, 77% of them seen just once. The sample consisted of blood. Receptor source: a boy aged 5-17 years with moderate ulcerative colitis.

The chain recombines TRBV18 with TRBJ2-1; 9 bases align to TRBD2. Looked up from germline, CDR1 is KGHSH and CDR2 is LQKENI. The J segment lost 9 bases and the V segment lost 2 bases, leaving 8 bases of the junction unmatched. The CDR3 spans 15 residues. CDR3 sequence (DNA): TGTGCCAGCTCACCAGCTAGCGGGGCCCGGGCTGAGCAGTTCTTC. This sequence encodes CASSPASGARAEQFF.

The chain recombines TRBV6-5 with TRBJ1-5; D ambiguous. V was shortened by 4 bases and J by 3 bases, with 7 bases between the two germline ends. Germline CDR1 and CDR2: MNHEY and SVGAGI. This CDR3 has 13 residues. In DNA form, the CDR3 reads TGTGCCAGCAGTTTACGGAACAATCAGCCCCAGCATTTT. Translation gives CASSLRNNQPQHF.

The rearrangement uses TRBV6-1 and TRBJ1-1; D gene ambiguous. V shed 2 bases and J shed 7 bases, with 8 bases lying between them. The CDR3 length is 12 residues. The germline gives CDR1 MNHNS, CDR2 SASEGT. In DNA, the CDR3 is TGTGCCAGCAGTGAAACGTGGGGTGAAGCTTTCTTT. Its translation is CASSETWGEAFF.

The chain recombines TRBV15 with TRBJ1-4, with unresolved D. Per germline, CDR1 LNHNV and CDR2 YYDKDF (reference sequence). The V gene lost 3 bases and the J gene lost 4 bases, with 12 bases spanning the gap. The CDR3 spans 15 residues. The CDR3 spells CATSRKPAVNEKLFF. The DNA for the CDR3 is TGTGCCACCAGCAGGAAGCCAGCCGTTAATGAAAAACTGTTTTTT.

V usage is TRBV7-3 and J usage is TRBJ1-6; a possible D gene is TRBD1 (5 bases). V lost 5 bases and J lost 11, with 13 bases in between. This CDR3 is built from 13 residues. CDR1 and CDR2 from the germline V gene are SGHTA and FQGTGA. The CDR3, as DNA: TGTGCCAGCAGCCTAAGGGGCGCTGCACCCCTCCACTTT. As protein: CASSLRGAAPLHF.

The chain links TRBV18 to TRBJ2-1, with D possibly matching TRBD1 (5 bases). V was pared by 4 bases and J by 2 bases, with 15 bases between. Germline loops: CDR1 KGHSH, CDR2 LQKENI. The CDR3 has 16 residues. CDR3 in amino acids: CASSRGPPAPYNEQFF. The CDR3 nucleotides read TGTGCCAGCTCACGGGGCCCCCCCGCGCCCTACAATGAGCAGTTCTTC.

The sample holds a few counts of this clone. The chain combines TRBV15 with TRBJ1-5; D not certain. The CDR3 has 15 residues. Germline V gene sequence: CDR1 LNHNV, CDR2 YYDKDF (reference sequence). V shed 1 base and J shed 3 bases, with 10 bases lying between them. CDR3 protein: CATSRGSGNNQPQHF. Written as DNA, the CDR3 is TGTGCCACCAGCAGAGGGTCAGGTAACAATCAGCCCCAGCATTTT.

The rearrangement uses TRBV5-6 and TRBJ1-4, with D possibly being TRBD1 (5 bases). V shed 0 bases and J shed 8 bases, with 20 bases lying between them. The CDR3 sequence is 17 residues long. The V gene's germline CDR1 is SGHDT and CDR2 YYEEEE. Here the CDR3 DNA reads TGTGCCAGCAGCTTGGACCGGGACTCACTTACGCGGGAAAAACTGTTTTTT. Translating gives CASSLDRDSLTREKLFF.

V and J are TRBV2 and TRBJ2-2, with TRBD2 matching over 7 bases. The V and J ends lost 2 bases and 3 bases, in that order; junction bases with no gene match: 0. CDR1 and CDR2 from the germline V gene are SNHLY and FYNNEI. The CDR3 runs 14 residues. CDR3 coding DNA: TGTGCCAGCAGTGAACGGGGGGACACCGGGGAGCTGTTTTTT. Residues: CASSERGDTGELFF.

V is TRBV7-8 and J is TRBJ2-7; unclear D gene. V was cut by 0 bases and J by 0 bases, with 12 bases left in between. This CDR3 contains 16 residues. Germline lookup yields CDR1 SGHVS and CDR2 FQNEAQ. As DNA, the CDR3 is TGTGCCAGCAGCTTAGCGGGTGTGGAAGACTCCTACGAGCAGTACTTC. Translated: CASSLAGVEDSYEQYF. The entire variable domain, with the rest obtained from reference TRBV7-8 and TRBJ2-7, is as follows: GAGVSQSPRYKVAKRGQDVALRCDPISGHVSLFWYQQALGQGPEFLTYFQNEAQLDKSGLPSDRFFAERPEGSVSTLKIQRTQQEDSAVYLCASSLAGVEDSYEQYFGPGTRLTVT.

V is TRBV19 and J is TRBJ1-2, with 7 positions matching TRBD1. Germline-derived CDR1 and CDR2 are LNHDA and SQIVND (reference sequence). The CDR3 loop spans 15 amino acids. After removal of 2 bases from V and 4 bases from J, the junction contained 7 bases not matched to a gene. The CDR3 region is CASSIPGQSVYGYTF. The CDR3 DNA sequence: TGTGCCAGTAGTATACCGGGACAGAGTGTCTATGGCTACACCTTC.

This clone has just a few counts. This chain uses TRBV6-1 with TRBJ2-7; D may be TRBD1 (6 bases). Trimming removed 6 bases at V and 2 bases at J, with 14 bases between. Per germline, CDR1 MNHNS and CDR2 SASEGT. The CDR3 runs to 14 residues. The CDR3 loop reads CASRRQVGPYEQYF. The CDR3 DNA reads as TGTGCCAGCAGGAGACAGGTCGGCCCCTACGAGCAGTACTTC.

This chain connects TRBV9 to TRBJ2-5; TRBD1 aligns across 7 bases. The V gene end was trimmed by 3 bases and the J gene end by 5 bases; junction bases not matched to a gene: 10. The length of the CDR3 is 15 residues. The germline CDR1 and CDR2 sequences are SGDLS and YYNGEE. This CDR3 is CASSALTGIFETQYF. The CDR3 coding sequence is TGTGCCAGCAGCGCCTTGACAGGGATCTTCGAGACCCAGTACTTC. Based on the CDR3 plus reference TRBV9 and TRBJ2-5, the full variable domain is DSGVTQTPKHLITATGQRVTLRCSPRSGDLSVYWYQQSLDQGLQFLIQYYNGEERAKGNILERFSAQQFPDLHSELNLSSLELGDSALYFCASSALTGIFETQYFGPGTRLLVL.

The chain has TRBV5-1 and TRBJ2-5, with TRBD1 matching over 7 bases. Germline V CDR1 and CDR2: SGHRS, YFSETQ. Trimming removed 1 base from V and 3 bases from J; junction bases left unmatched: 3. This CDR3 is 14 amino acids long. Here the CDR3 reads CASSLWDSEETQYF. The CDR3 DNA reads as TGCGCCAGCAGCTTGTGGGACAGCGAAGAGACCCAGTACTTC.

The chain uses TRBV6-5 and TRBJ2-7; D is uncertain. The ends were cut back, 5 bases at V and 3 bases at J, with 11 bases in the middle. Germline V gene sequence: CDR1 MNHEY, CDR2 SVGAGI. CDR3 size: 13 residues. The CDR3 DNA reads TGTGCCAGCAGTAGGAACAAGAACTACGAGCAGTACTTC. Translation: CASSRNKNYEQYF.

The V and J genes are TRBV6-1 and TRBJ2-3, with TRBD1 identical over 7 bases. V shed 6 bases and J 2 bases; nucleotides not matched to a gene: 5. The CDR3 loop spans 14 amino acids. CDR1 and CDR2 (germline): MNHNS, SASEGT. The CDR3 is CASRRDSITDTQYF. The DNA for the CDR3 is TGTGCCAGCAGGAGGGACAGCATCACAGATACGCAGTATTTT.

This clone has a handful of counts. This chain uses TRBV6-6 with TRBJ1-1; D is perhaps TRBD1 (6 bases). Trimming took 6 bases from V and 2 from J, leaving 10 bases between them. This CDR3 is 13 amino acids long. Germline-derived CDR1 and CDR2 are MNHNY and SVGAGI (reference sequence). CDR3 region: CASSETGNTEAFF. The CDR3 DNA follows: TGTGCCAGCAGCGAGACAGGAAACACTGAAGCTTTCTTT.

The chain joins TRBV19 to TRBJ1-3, with D possibly matching TRBD1 (5 bases). This CDR3 contains 15 residues. Germline CDR1 is LNHDA and CDR2 is SQIVND (reference sequence). Trimming cost V 1 base and J 4 bases, with 11 bases left between them. Here the CDR3 reads CASSIAGRDGNTIYF. CDR3 DNA: TGTGCCAGTAGTATAGCCGGCAGGGACGGAAACACCATATATTTT.

The chain links TRBV5-1 to TRBJ1-6; D might be TRBD1 (5 bases). CDR1 and CDR2 from the germline V gene are SGHRS and YFSETQ. V shed 3 bases and J shed 3 bases, with 10 bases lying between them. This CDR3 has 15 residues. The CDR3 loop is CASSSTGVYNSPLHF. In DNA form, the CDR3 reads TGCGCCAGCAGCTCAACAGGAGTCTATAATTCACCCCTCCACTTT.